This TCR beta chain was found in a study of blood T cell repertoires in COVID-19. Method: immunoSEQ multiplex PCR; TCRdb's copy keeps in-frame clones and lacks some. The sample has 130,000 to 150,000 clones; around 82% are singletons. Germline trimming cut 8 bases from V and 3 bases from J; bases unmatched to any gene: 7. Looked up from germline, CDR1 is SNHLY and CDR2 is FYNNEI. The CDR3 spans 14 residues. The receptor was isolated from a woman aged 45 to 65 with acute or convalescent COVID-19. The chain joins TRBV2 to TRBJ1-1; 9 nucleotides match TRBD1. The sequencing sample was made of peripheral blood. Here the CDR3 reads CASVVGTGYTEAFF. For the CDR3, the DNA is TGTGCCAGCGTTGTTGGGACAGGGTACACTGAAGCTTTCTTT.